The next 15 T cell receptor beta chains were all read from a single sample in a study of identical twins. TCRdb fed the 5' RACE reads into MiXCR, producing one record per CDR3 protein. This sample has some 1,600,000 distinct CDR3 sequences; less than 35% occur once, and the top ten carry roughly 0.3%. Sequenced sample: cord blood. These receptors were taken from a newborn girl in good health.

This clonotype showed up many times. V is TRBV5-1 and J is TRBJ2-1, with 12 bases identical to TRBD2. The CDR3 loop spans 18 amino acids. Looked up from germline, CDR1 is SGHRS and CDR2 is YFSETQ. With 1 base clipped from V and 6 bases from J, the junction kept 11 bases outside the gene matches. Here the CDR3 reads CASSLKLAGGEFSNEQFF. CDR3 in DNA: TGCGCCAGCAGCTTGAAACTAGCGGGAGGAGAGTTTTCCAATGAGCAGTTCTTC.

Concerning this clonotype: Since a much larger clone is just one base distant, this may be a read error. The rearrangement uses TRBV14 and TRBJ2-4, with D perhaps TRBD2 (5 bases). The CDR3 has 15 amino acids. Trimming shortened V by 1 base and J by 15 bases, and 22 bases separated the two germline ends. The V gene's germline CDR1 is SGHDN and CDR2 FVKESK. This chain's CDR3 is CASSQVTIVSYERYF. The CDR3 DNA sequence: TGTGCCAGCAGCCAAGTGACTATCGTTTCCTACGAGCGGTACTTC. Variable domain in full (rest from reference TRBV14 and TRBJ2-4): EAGVTQFPSHSVIEKGQTVTLRCDPISGHDNLYWYRRVMGKEIKFLLHFVKESKQDESGMPNNRFLAERTGGTYSTLKVQPAELEDSGVYFCASSQVTIVSYERYFGAGTRLSVL.

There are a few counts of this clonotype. In DNA, the CDR3 is TGTGCCATCGGTCAGGGATTTTCCTACGAGCAGTACTTC. Amino acid sequence: CAIGQGFSYEQYF. The genes are TRBV10-3 and TRBJ2-7; perhaps TRBD1 as D (5 bases). This CDR3 is 13 amino acids long. Germline CDR1 and CDR2: ENHRY and SYGVKD. V dropped 8 bases and J dropped 1 base, with 12 bases sitting between them.

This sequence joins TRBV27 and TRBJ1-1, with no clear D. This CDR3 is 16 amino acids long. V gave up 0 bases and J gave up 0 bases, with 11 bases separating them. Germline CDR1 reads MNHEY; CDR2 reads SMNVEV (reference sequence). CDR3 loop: CASSLSGMGLNTEAFF. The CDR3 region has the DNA TGTGCCAGCAGTTTATCAGGGATGGGGTTGAACACTGAAGCTTTCTTT.

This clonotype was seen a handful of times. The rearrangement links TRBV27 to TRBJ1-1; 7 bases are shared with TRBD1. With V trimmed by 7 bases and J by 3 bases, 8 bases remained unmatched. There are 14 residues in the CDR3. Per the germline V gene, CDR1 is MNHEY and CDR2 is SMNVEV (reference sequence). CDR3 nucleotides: TGTGCCAGCAACCTAGAGGGGGCGCACACTGAAGCTTTCTTT. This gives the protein CASNLEGAHTEAFF.

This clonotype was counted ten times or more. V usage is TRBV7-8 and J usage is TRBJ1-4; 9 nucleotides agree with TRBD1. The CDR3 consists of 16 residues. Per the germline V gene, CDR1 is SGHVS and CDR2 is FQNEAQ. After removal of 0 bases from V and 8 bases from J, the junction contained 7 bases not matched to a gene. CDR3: CASSLASGQGAEKLFF. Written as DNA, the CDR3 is TGTGCCAGCAGCTTAGCATCGGGACAGGGAGCCGAAAAACTGTTTTTT.

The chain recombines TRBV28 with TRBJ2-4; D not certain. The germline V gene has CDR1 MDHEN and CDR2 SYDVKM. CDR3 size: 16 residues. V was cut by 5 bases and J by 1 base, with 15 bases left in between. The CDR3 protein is CASSTPRARAKNIQYF. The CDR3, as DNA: TGTGCCAGCAGTACGCCCCGGGCCAGGGCCAAAAACATTCAGTACTTC.

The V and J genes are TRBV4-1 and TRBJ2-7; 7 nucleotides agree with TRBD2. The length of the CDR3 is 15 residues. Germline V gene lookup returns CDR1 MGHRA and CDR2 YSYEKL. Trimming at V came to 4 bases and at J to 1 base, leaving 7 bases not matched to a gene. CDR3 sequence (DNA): TGCGCCAGCAGCCTACTAGCGATACCTTCCTACGAGCAGTACTTC. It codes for CASSLLAIPSYEQYF.

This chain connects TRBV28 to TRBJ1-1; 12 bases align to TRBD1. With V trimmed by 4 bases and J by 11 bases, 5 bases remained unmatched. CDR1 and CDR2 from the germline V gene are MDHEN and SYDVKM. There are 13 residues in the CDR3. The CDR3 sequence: CASSSGQGAGAFF. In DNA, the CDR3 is TGTGCCAGCAGTTCGGGACAGGGGGCTGGGGCTTTCTTT.

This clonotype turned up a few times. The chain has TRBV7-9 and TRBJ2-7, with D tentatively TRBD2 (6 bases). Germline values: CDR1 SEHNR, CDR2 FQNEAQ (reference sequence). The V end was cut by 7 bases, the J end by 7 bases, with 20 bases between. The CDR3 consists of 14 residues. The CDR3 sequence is CASTPLRGWIEQYF. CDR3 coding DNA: TGTGCCAGCACCCCGCTTCGGGGGTGGATTGAGCAGTACTTC.

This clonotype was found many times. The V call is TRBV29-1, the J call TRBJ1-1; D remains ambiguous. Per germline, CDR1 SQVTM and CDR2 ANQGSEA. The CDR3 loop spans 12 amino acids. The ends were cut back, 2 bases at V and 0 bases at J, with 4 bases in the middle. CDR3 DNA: TGCAGCGTTGAAAGACTGAACACTGAAGCTTTCTTT. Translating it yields CSVERLNTEAFF.

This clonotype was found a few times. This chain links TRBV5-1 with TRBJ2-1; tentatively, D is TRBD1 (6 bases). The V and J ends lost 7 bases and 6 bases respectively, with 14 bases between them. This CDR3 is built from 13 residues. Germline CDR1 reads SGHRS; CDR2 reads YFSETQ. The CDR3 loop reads CASATGLSNEQFF. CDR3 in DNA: TGCGCCAGCGCAACAGGGCTTTCCAATGAGCAGTTCTTC.

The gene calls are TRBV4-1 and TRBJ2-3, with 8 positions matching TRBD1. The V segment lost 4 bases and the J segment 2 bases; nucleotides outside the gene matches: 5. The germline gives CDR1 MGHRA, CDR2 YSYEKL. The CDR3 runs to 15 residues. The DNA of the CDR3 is TGCGCCAGCAGCCGAGGACAGGGTGACACAGATACGCAGTATTTT. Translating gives CASSRGQGDTDTQYF.

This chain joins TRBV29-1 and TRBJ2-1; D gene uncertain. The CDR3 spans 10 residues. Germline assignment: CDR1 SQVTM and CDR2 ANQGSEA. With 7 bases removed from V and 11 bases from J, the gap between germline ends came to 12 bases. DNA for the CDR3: TGCAGCGCCTTAGTTGGTCAGCAGTTCTTC. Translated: CSALVGQQFF.

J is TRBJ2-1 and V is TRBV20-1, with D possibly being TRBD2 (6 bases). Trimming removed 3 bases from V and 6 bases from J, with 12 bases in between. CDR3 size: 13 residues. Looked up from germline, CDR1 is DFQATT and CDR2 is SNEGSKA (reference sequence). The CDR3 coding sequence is TGCAGTGCTAGGATTAGCGGCCGCAATGAGCAGTTCTTC. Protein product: CSARISGRNEQFF.